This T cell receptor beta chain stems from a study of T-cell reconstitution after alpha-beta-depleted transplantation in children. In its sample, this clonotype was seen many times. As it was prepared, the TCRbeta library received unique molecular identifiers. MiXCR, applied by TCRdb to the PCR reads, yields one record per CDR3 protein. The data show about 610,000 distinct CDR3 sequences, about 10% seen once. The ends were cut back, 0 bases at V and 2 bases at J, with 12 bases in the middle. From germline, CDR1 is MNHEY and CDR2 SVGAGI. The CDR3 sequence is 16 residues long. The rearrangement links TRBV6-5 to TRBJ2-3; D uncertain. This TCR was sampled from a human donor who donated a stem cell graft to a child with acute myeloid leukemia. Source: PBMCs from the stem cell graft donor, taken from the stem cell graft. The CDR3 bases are TGTGCCAGCAGTTACTCGCCGGATACCTCCACAGATACGCAGTATTTT. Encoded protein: CASSYSPDTSTDTQYF.